These 3 T cell receptor gamma chains came from one sample sequenced in a study of γδ T cells in repeated Plasmodium falciparum infection. TCRdb reprocessed the multiplex PCR reads using CATT. This sample has roughly 27,000 gamma-chain clones, with about 3% found just once. Gammadelta T cells were flow-sorted from PBMC into Vgamma9/Vdelta2+ and Vdelta2-negative populations for bulk analysis. The sample taken for sequencing was gamma-delta T cells from blood. These receptors came from a pool of human donors (malaria-infected and uninfected, not separated).

Note on this clone: A read error likely explains why the TCRdb protein, taken from a much larger clone, differs from this DNA's translation at residue 4; the protein shown is translated from the DNA. The chain carries TRGV9 and TRGJP. The J gene, not given by TCRdb, was assigned here from a germline match of the nucleotide sequence. Germline CDR1 is GITISATS and CDR2 is ISYDGTV (reference sequence). This CDR3 has 19 residues. The CDR3 loop is CALCEVHLVRELGKKIKVF. The CDR3, as DNA: TGTGCCTTGTGTGAGGTGCATTTGGTGAGGGAGTTGGGCAAAAAAATCAAGGTATTT.

In this sample, this clone turned up many times. The protein TCRdb gives is from a much larger clone and does not agree with this DNA's translation at residue 11, likely a read error; the protein shown here comes from the DNA. This chain connects TRGV4 to TRGJ1 or TRGJ2. This CDR3 region has 17 residues. Trimming cost V 3 bases and J 4 bases; bases outside gene matches: 18. Germline lookup yields CDR1 EGSTGY and CDR2 YDSYTSSV. CDR3 in DNA: TGTGCCACCTGGGATTGTCCCTGGACGAAAGCGTATTATAAGAAACTCTTT. Translating it yields CATWDCPWTKAYYKKLF.

Comments on this clone: The protein TCRdb lists belongs to a much larger clone and differs from this DNA's translation at residue 8, which points to a read error; the protein shown is made from the DNA. The rearrangement joins TRGV9 to TRGJP. In the absence of a J gene in TCRdb, the DNA was matched to germline to assign it here. Germline values: CDR1 GITISATS, CDR2 ISYDGTV (reference sequence). The CDR3 covers 12 residues. Trimming at V came to 1 base and at J to 22 bases, leaving 7 bases not matched to a gene. The chain's CDR3 is CALWEVRNIKVF. Here the CDR3 DNA reads TGTGCCTTGTGGGAGGTTAGGAATATCAAGGTATTT.